This T cell receptor beta chain was obtained from a study of OX40 agonist ivuxolimab in advanced cancers. Regarding the research as a whole: The costimulatory receptor OX40 (CD134) was targeted by ivuxolimab, a fully human IgG2 agonistic monoclonal antibody. Among the roughly 52 dose-escalation patients, approximately 20 had hepatocellular carcinoma, roughly 15 melanoma, 9 renal cell carcinoma and 9 head and neck cancer. The point of sequencing TCRbeta in the periphery was to test whether ivuxolimab changed TCR sequence diversity and drove clonal T-cell expansion. The paper describes the monotherapy dose-escalation part (N ≈ 51 patients) of the phase I trial of ivuxolimab. Partial responses occurred in three dose-escalation patients: two with cutaneous melanoma and one with hepatocellular carcinoma. The dose-escalation cohort was over 70% male with a mean age of 60 years, ranging from roughly 20 to 80. Patients were allowed to have had prior anti-PD-1, anti-PD-L1 or anti-CTLA-4 therapy, and around 40% of the dose-escalation patients had previously received checkpoint inhibitors. Intravenous ivuxolimab was administered to patients every 2 weeks at six dose levels: 0.01, 0.1, 0.3, 1.5, 3 and 10 mg/kg.

To sequence the TCRbeta CDR3 region, genomic DNA was isolated from the sorted cells. TCRbeta CDR3 regions were sequenced using the immunoSEQ Assay. Sourced from immuneACCESS, this table was stored by TCRdb with only in-frame sequences that have V and J called. A share of the clones is absent; for the studies checked, an unresolved V gene accounts for under half, and the remainder has no known explanation. The sample table shows tens of thousands of clones, and approximately 88% are seen once. The ten largest clones take up less than 3.5% of the sample. The trial excluded patients who had a history of autoimmune disease or were on systemic immunosuppression. In every dose cohort, peripheral blood was drawn for TCR sequencing at baseline, cycle 4 day 1, and cycle 7 day 1. The samples were taken from a phase I, first-in-human, multicenter, open-label dose-escalation trial of ivuxolimab. Adults with locally advanced or metastatic melanoma, renal cell, hepatocellular, or head and neck squamous cell carcinoma were enrolled in the trial. Before TCR sequencing, CD4+ T cells and CD8+ T cells from peripheral blood were sorted into separate populations.

Per the germline V gene, SGHTA is the CDR1 and FQGNSA is the CDR2. Measured from the cysteine to the phenylalanine, the CDR3 is 15 residues long. Only CDR3 DNA is held: 45 bases, read in frame from base 1. Trimming at the junction amounts to 3 bases on V and 7 bases on J, and the germline ends lie 18 bases apart. Broad study findings and their caveats: After ivuxolimab, more expanded clones were found on average in CD8+ T cells than in CD4+ T cells. In the 0.1-3.0 mg/kg groups, partial responders had among the lowest normalized peripheral clonal expansion, particularly in CD8+ T cells. Low levels of normalized T-cell clonal expansion were also seen in some patients who did not respond. Antigen specificity was not determined for the clonally expanded peripheral T cells. Clonal expansion of both CD4+ and CD8+ blood T cells was observed from baseline to week 6 at doses 0.1 to 3.0 mg/kg.

As to this clone: What antigen it recognizes has not been identified. No base qualities exist here, and no much larger clone lies one base off it.

The V and J segments used are TRBV7-2 and TRBJ2-5; the D call could be TRBD1 or TRBD2, with each sharing 5 bases. The TCR comes from an adult with an advanced solid tumor such as melanoma, head and neck, liver or kidney cancer. The source material was CD4+ or CD8+ T cells sorted from blood, sampled in a trial of the OX40 agonist ivuxolimab. The CDR3 has the sequence CASSFDSASQGTQYF. The DNA sequence is TGTGCCAGCAGCTTTGACAGCGCTAGCCAGGGGACCCAGTACTTC. The variable domain in full, with residues beyond the CDR3 obtained from the reference TRBV7-2 and TRBJ2-5 genes, is GAGVSQSPSNKVTEKGKDVELRCDPISGHTALYWYRQSLGQGLEFLIYFQGNSAPDKSGLPSDRFSAERTGGSVSTLTIQRTQQEDSAVYLCASSFDSASQGTQYFGPGTRLLVL.